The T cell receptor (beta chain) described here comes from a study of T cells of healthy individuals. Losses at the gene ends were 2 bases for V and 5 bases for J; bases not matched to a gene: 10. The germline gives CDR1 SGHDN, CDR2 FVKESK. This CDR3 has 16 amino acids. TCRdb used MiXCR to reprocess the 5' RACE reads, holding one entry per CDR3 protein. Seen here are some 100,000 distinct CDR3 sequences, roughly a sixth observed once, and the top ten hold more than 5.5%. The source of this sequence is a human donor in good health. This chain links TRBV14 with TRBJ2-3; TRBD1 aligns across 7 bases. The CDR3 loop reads CASSQSGTASGDTQYF. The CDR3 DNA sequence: TGTGCCAGCAGCCAATCCGGGACAGCGTCGGGAGATACGCAGTATTTT. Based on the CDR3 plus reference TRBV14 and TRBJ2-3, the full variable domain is EAGVTQFPSHSVIEKGQTVTLRCDPISGHDNLYWYRRVMGKEIKFLLHFVKESKQDESGMPNNRFLAERTGGTYSTLKVQPAELEDSGVYFCASSQSGTASGDTQYFGPGTRLTVL.